These 24 T cell receptor beta chains came from one sample sequenced in a study of shared clonotypes between healthy human individuals. Using immunoSEQ multiplex PCR, the repertoire was profiled, and TCRdb retains in-frame clones only, with some absent. Of about 480,000 clones in the sample, 60% to 85% were seen once. The material sequenced was PBMCs. The receptors come from a woman aged 40 to 50 in good health. Some clones in this sample may be carry-over from other donors' samples.

The chain couples TRBV6-6 to TRBJ2-1; perhaps TRBD2 as D (5 bases). CDR1 is MNHNY, CDR2 SVGAGI, per germline (reference sequence). V was trimmed by 4 bases and J by 0 bases, leaving 10 bases between them. The CDR3 totals 15 residues. CDR3 in DNA: TGTGCCAGCAGTTTCACGGGATCCTCCTACAATGAGCAGTTCTTC. Encoded protein: CASSFTGSSYNEQFF.

This chain joins TRBV7-2 and TRBJ2-1, with a weak D call TRBD2 (5 bases). V was shortened by 5 bases and J by 3 bases, with 17 bases between the two germline ends. CDR3 length: 16 residues. Germline loops: CDR1 SGHTA, CDR2 FQGNSA. The CDR3 DNA reads as TGTGCCAGCAGCCCGATACTTAGGACTTACTACAATGAGCAGTTCTTC. As protein: CASSPILRTYYNEQFF.

V usage is TRBV4-3 and J usage is TRBJ2-2; the D gene is possibly TRBD1 (6 bases). Looked up from germline, CDR1 is LGHNA and CDR2 is YSLEER. The CDR3 contains 15 residues. Trimming took 2 bases from V and 7 from J, leaving 14 bases between them. DNA for the CDR3: TGCGCCAGCAGCCAACGGTCAGGGGAAGGCGGGGAGCTGTTTTTT. Translation gives CASSQRSGEGGELFF.

The rearrangement links TRBV11-2 to TRBJ2-3; D unclear. With 2 bases removed from V and 1 base from J, the gap between germline ends came to 10 bases. This CDR3 contains 15 residues. The germline CDR1 and CDR2 sequences are SGHAT and FQNNGV. DNA of the CDR3: TGTGCCAGCAGCTTAATGGACGGTCGCACAGATACGCAGTATTTT. It encodes CASSLMDGRTDTQYF. Together with reference TRBV11-2 and TRBJ2-3, the CDR3 gives the full variable domain: EAGVAQSPRYKIIEKRQSVAFWCNPISGHATLYWYQQILGQGPKLLIQFQNNGVVDDSQLPKDRFSAERLKGVDSTLKIQPAKLEDSAVYLCASSLMDGRTDTQYFGPGTRLTVL.

V gene TRBV28 combines with J gene TRBJ2-7, with D uncertain. This CDR3 contains 13 residues. V lost 2 bases to trimming and J lost 5 bases, with 10 bases between them. The V gene's germline CDR1 is MDHEN and CDR2 SYDVKM. In nucleotides, the CDR3 is TGTGCCAGCAGTTTAATGGGGTTCCACGAGCAGTACTTC. It yields the protein CASSLMGFHEQYF.

The V and J genes are TRBV12-5 and TRBJ2-3; D possibly corresponds to TRBD1 (6 bases). The CDR3 covers 14 residues. Germline V gene lookup returns CDR1 LGHNT and CDR2 FRNRAP. V lost 5 bases, J lost 5 bases, and 14 bases lay in between. The CDR3 here is CASGPLRTEDTQYF. In DNA form, the CDR3 reads TGTGCTAGTGGTCCTCTCCGGACAGAAGATACGCAGTATTTT.

J is TRBJ2-7 and V is TRBV29-1, with TRBD2 matching over 8 bases. Per the germline V gene, CDR1 is SQVTM and CDR2 is ANQGSEA. CDR3 length: 16 amino acids. V lost 4 bases and J lost 2; bases outside the gene matches: 13. Written as DNA, the CDR3 is TGCAGCGTTGGATCTTGGGGGCGAGCGGGAGCCTACGAGCAGTACTTC. It is translated as CSVGSWGRAGAYEQYF.

In DNA form, the CDR3 reads TGTGCCAGCAGCTTATCGAGGGGACGAGAGACCCAGTACTTC. It encodes CASSLSRGRETQYF. V usage is TRBV7-2 and J usage is TRBJ2-5; the D call may be TRBD1 or TRBD2 (5 bases each). CDR3 length: 14 residues. The germline V and J ends were trimmed by 2 bases and 4 bases, with 11 bases remaining between them. Germline V CDR1 and CDR2: SGHTA, FQGNSA.

This rearrangement joins TRBV25-1 to TRBJ2-3, with 10 bases fitting TRBD1. CDR1 and CDR2 from the germline V gene are MGHDK and SYGVNS. After removal of 6 bases from V and 2 bases from J, the junction contained 8 bases not matched to a gene. The CDR3 is 16 residues long. The CDR3 loop is CASSSPGTGDTDTQYF. In nucleotides, the CDR3 is TGTGCCAGCAGCAGCCCTGGGACAGGGGACACAGATACGCAGTATTTT.

The CDR3 is CAWSPQSGSTDTQYF. The DNA for the CDR3 is TGTGCCTGGAGCCCCCAATCGGGGAGCACAGATACGCAGTATTTT. The chain joins TRBV30 to TRBJ2-3, with a tentative D call TRBD2 (5 bases). Germline V CDR1 and CDR2: GTSNPN, SVGIG (reference sequence). The V gene lost 3 bases and the J gene lost 0 bases, with 13 bases spanning the gap. The CDR3 contains 15 residues.

The gene calls are TRBV6-6 and TRBJ2-2, with 9 bases fitting TRBD1. The CDR3 extends over 14 amino acids. Germline values: CDR1 MNHNY, CDR2 SVGAGI (reference sequence). V lost 7 bases, J lost 6 bases, and 6 bases stayed unmatched. This CDR3 reads CASNPGQGSGELFF. The CDR3 coding sequence is TGTGCCAGCAATCCGGGACAGGGTTCCGGGGAGCTGTTTTTT.

About this clone: A junction boundary mismatches the germline segment, possibly from a read error. This chain connects TRBV11-2 to TRBJ2-5, with D perhaps TRBD2 (5 bases). This CDR3 is built from 14 residues. The V gene's germline CDR1 is SGHAT and CDR2 FQNNGV. CDR3 amino acids: CASSLGAYTESQYF. The CDR3 DNA reads TGTGCCAGCAGCTTGGGAGCCTACACGGAGAGCCAGTACTTC.

The gene calls are TRBV5-1 and TRBJ2-2; TRBD2 matches 13 bases. Unmatched junction bases numbered 5, after V lost 2 bases and J lost 4 bases. The germline V gene encodes CDR1 SGHRS and CDR2 YFSETQ. The CDR3 has 17 amino acids. CDR3 sequence: CASSLLAGGPGTGELFF. The DNA of the CDR3 is TGCGCCAGCAGCTTACTAGCGGGAGGGCCTGGCACCGGGGAGCTGTTTTTT.

This clone was picked up one time. V is TRBV2 and J is TRBJ1-4, with a possible D match to TRBD1 (6 bases). Looked up from germline, CDR1 is SNHLY and CDR2 is FYNNEI. The V end was cut by 6 bases, the J end by 0 bases, with 8 bases between. CDR3 length: 14 amino acids. The CDR3 coding sequence is TGTGCCAGCAGGACAGGAACAACTAATGAAAAACTGTTTTTT. Translated: CASRTGTTNEKLFF.

V and J are TRBV2 and TRBJ2-6; D call uncertain. Trimming took 4 bases from V and 1 from J, leaving 2 bases between them. Looked up from germline, CDR1 is SNHLY and CDR2 is FYNNEI. The CDR3 covers 13 residues. CDR3 in DNA: TGTGCCAGCAGTGGGTCTGGGGCCAACGTCCTGACTTTC. This codes for CASSGSGANVLTF.

This clone is a singleton in its sample. The chain carries TRBV5-4 and TRBJ1-2, with 8 bases identical to TRBD1. The trim removed 3 bases at V and 7 bases at J, leaving 5 bases unmatched. This CDR3 spans 13 amino acids. From germline, CDR1 is SGHNT and CDR2 YYREEE (reference sequence). This CDR3 reads CASSSGQDIGYTF. The CDR3 coding sequence is TGTGCCAGCAGCTCGGGACAGGACATTGGCTACACCTTC.

A single count supports this clone. This may arise from a read error, as a much more abundant clone is one base away. This specimen includes other DNA sequences encoding the same CDR3. V gene TRBV7-9 combines with J gene TRBJ1-5; a possible D gene is TRBD1 (6 bases). This CDR3 has 14 amino acids. Germline loops: CDR1 SEHNR, CDR2 FQNEAQ (reference sequence). Trimming left V 0 bases short and J 4 bases short, with 7 bases between. CDR3 in DNA: TGTGCCAGCAGCTTAGCAGGGGGAAATCAGCCCCAGCATTTT. Protein sequence: CASSLAGGNQPQHF.

Only one count was recorded for this clone. The chain has TRBV5-8 and TRBJ2-1; D perhaps matches TRBD2 (5 bases). Germline-derived CDR1 and CDR2 are SGHTS and YDEGEE. The CDR3 spans 16 residues. V lost 2 bases, J lost 0 bases, and 12 bases lay in between. This chain's CDR3 is CASSFARASSYNEQFF. For the CDR3, the DNA is TGTGCCAGCAGCTTCGCGCGGGCGAGCTCCTACAATGAGCAGTTCTTC.

The chain couples TRBV28 to TRBJ2-7, with D hard to call. CDR1 and CDR2 from the germline V gene are MDHEN and SYDVKM. This CDR3 is 13 amino acids long. Trimming stripped 8 bases from V and 1 base from J, with 12 bases between. The CDR3 loop is CASVLSQSYEQYF. In DNA, the CDR3 is TGTGCCAGCGTACTCTCCCAGTCCTACGAGCAGTACTTC.

A remark on this clone: The junction departs from the called germline gene at one end, perhaps through a read error. V gene TRBV7-9 combines with J gene TRBJ2-6; D is possibly TRBD2 (7 bases). Germline assignment: CDR1 SEHNR and CDR2 FQNEAQ (reference sequence). The CDR3 is made up of 14 amino acids. The CDR3 DNA sequence: TGTGCCAGCAGCTGGTGGGAGGGGGGCAACGTCCTGACTTTC. Its translation is CASSWWEGGNVLTF.

This chain joins TRBV19 and TRBJ2-7; 8 nucleotides line up with TRBD2. Germline assignment: CDR1 LNHDA and CDR2 SQIVND (reference sequence). V shed 5 bases and J 2 bases; nucleotides not matched to a gene: 5. The length of the CDR3 is 14 residues. CDR3 sequence (DNA): TGTGCCAGTAGTCCCCGGGAGGGGCCCTACGAGCAGTACTTC. Translated: CASSPREGPYEQYF.

The genes are TRBV7-8 and TRBJ2-6; TRBD1 might be the D (5 bases). Trimming took 5 bases from V and 1 from J, leaving 15 bases between them. Germline CDR1 SGHVS, CDR2 FQNEAQ. The CDR3 loop spans 17 amino acids. CDR3 amino acids: CASSPRRRGSGANVLTF. DNA of the CDR3: TGTGCCAGCAGCCCTCGAAGAAGGGGATCTGGGGCCAACGTCCTGACTTTC.

This chain connects TRBV19 to TRBJ1-5, with 9 positions matching TRBD1. The CDR3 spans 15 residues. From germline, CDR1 is LNHDA and CDR2 SQIVND (reference sequence). With V trimmed by 5 bases and J by 3 bases, 5 bases remained unmatched. The DNA for the CDR3 is TGTGCCAGTAGTGCAGGACAGGGGTTCAATCAGCCCCAGCATTTT. Protein sequence: CASSAGQGFNQPQHF.

V and J are TRBV19 and TRBJ2-3; TRBD2 agrees at 14 bases. Unmatched junction bases numbered 12, after V lost 7 bases and J lost 6 bases. Germline-derived CDR1 and CDR2 are LNHDA and SQIVND (reference sequence). The CDR3 runs to 17 residues. The CDR3 reads CASNPPGLAGARDTQYF. The CDR3 DNA sequence: TGTGCCAGTAACCCCCCGGGACTAGCGGGAGCACGGGATACGCAGTATTTT.